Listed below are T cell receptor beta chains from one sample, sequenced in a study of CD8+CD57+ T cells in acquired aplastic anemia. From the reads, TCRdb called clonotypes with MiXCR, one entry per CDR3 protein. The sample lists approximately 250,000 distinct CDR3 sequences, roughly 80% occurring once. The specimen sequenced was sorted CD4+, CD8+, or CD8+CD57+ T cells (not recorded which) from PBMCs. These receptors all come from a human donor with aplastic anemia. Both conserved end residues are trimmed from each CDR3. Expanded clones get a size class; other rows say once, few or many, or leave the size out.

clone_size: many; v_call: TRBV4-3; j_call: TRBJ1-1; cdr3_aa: ASSQDGGTEAF
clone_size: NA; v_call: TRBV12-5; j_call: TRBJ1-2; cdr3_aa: ASGLGQGASGYT
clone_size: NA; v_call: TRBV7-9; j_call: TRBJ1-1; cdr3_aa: ASSFTTSSTDTQF
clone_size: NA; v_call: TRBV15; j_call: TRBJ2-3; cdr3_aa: SCRGGPDTQY
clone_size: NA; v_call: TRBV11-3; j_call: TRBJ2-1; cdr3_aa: ASSFTGIEGSDEQF
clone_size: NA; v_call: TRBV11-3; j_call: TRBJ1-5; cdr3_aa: ASSEAFRDQPQH
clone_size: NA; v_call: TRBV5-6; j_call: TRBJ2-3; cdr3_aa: ASTTPGGPHTQY
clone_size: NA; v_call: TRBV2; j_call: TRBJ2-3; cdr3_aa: ASSVAGAPDTEY
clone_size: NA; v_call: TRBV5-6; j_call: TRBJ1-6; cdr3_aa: ASSLGVQSSYNSPLH
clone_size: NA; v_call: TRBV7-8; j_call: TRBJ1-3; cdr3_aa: ASSGDRGSGTTLY
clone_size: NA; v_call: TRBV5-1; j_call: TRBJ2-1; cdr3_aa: ASSPDTNPHNEQF
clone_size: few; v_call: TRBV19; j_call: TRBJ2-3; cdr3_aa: ASSIASGPDNEY
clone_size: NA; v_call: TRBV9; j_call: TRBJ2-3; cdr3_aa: ASSLAGRDNTQD
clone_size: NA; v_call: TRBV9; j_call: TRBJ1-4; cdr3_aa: ASSPRTRGPDKLF
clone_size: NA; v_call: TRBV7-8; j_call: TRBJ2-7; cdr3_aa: ASSFTSAMGRQY
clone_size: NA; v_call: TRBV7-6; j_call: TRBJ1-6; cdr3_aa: ASTLDSVSSSSPLH
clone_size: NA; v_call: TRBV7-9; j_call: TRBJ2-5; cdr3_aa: ASSRGSSEETEY
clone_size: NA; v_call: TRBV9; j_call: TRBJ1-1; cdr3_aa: ASGGARVVLNFEAF
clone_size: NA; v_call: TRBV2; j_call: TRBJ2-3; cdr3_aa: ATLADTQY
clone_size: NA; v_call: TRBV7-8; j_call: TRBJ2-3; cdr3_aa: ASSLAGGPDAPYTQY
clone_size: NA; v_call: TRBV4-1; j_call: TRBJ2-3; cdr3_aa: ASSQALAADTQY
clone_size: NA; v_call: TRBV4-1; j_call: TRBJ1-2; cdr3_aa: ASSFRTGGMDYGYT
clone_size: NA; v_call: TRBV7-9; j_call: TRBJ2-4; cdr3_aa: ASGGTGLIEN
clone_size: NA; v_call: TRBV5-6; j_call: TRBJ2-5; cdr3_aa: ASSVVAGTQY
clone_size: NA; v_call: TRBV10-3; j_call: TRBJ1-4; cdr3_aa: AISESGTTNEKLF
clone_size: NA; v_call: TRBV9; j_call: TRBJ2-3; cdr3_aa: ASSFWSAAANVH
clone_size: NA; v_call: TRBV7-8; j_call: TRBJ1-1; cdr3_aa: ASSFHPDGTTLSAF
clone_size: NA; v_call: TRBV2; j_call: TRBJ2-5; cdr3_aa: ASSEGSDQETQY
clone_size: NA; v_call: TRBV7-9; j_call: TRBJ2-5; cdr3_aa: ASSLGRGAATKS
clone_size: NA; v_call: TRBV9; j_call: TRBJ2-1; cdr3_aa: ASSVGADTQNFEF
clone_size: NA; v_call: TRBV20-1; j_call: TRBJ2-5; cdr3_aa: SANLRYPQETQY
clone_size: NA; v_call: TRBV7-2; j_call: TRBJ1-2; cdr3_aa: ASSKQGATNEKLT
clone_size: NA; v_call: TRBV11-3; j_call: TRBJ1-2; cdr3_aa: ASSEYSINTEA
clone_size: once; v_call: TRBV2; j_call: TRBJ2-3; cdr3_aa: ASSFTWGDTQY
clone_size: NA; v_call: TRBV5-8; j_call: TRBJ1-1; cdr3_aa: ASRDNRDWNTEAF
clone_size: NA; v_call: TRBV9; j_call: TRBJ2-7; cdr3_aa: ASSVLEPTLYEQY
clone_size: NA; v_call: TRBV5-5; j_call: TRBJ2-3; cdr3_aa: ASRTGGGTDTQY
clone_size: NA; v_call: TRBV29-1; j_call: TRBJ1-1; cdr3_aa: SGGSGWGMNTEAF
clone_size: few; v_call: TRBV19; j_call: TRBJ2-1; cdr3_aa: ASSRGTSSYNEQF
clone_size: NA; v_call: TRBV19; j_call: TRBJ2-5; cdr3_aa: ASSSASGTNENQY
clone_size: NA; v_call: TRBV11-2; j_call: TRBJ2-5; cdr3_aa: ASSAQGRTETQY
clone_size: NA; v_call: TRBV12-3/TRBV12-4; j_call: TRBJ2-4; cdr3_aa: ASSVEAGPENIQY
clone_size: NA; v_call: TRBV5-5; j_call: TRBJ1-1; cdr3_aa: ASSGGQGQGGNTEAF
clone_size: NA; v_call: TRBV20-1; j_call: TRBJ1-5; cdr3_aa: SASQGSHQPQH
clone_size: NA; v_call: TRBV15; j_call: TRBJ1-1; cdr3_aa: ATSRDTEAF
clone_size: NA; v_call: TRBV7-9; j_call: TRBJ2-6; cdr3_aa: ASTLRRVPGGDNVLT
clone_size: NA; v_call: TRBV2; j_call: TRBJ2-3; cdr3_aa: ASLIAGAADTFY
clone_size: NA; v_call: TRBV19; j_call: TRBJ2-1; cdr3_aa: ASSRDSEGGNEQF
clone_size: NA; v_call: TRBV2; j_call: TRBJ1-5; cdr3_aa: ASSDTGIHEQH
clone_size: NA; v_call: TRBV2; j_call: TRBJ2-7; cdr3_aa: ASTPRGSSYEQY
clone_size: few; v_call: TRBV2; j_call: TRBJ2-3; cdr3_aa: ASSVAEGHDTQY
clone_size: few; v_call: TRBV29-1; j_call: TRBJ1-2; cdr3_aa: SVEESGFGYGYT